One and the same sample provided the 25 T cell receptor beta chains below, sequenced in a study of Graves' ophthalmopathy and Graves' hyperthyroidism. Amplification targeted the TCR beta CDR3 regions, with RNA transcripts as the source material. A first-round RT-PCR used HTBI primers, followed by a second-round multiplex PCR. TCRdb reprocessed the multiplex PCR reads with MiXCR, giving one entry per CDR3 protein. There are over a million distinct CDR3 sequences in the sample; about 35% occur only once, and 11% lies in the top ten. Source material: peripheral blood or thyroid tissue (not recorded which). These receptors were collected from an adult man with Graves' hyperthyroidism.

This rearrangement joins TRBV4-1 to TRBJ1-5; tentatively, D is TRBD1 (5 bases). V lost 3 bases, J lost 4 bases, and 13 bases lay in between. This CDR3 is built from 15 residues. Looked up from germline, CDR1 is MGHRA and CDR2 is YSYEKL. The CDR3 DNA reads TGCGCCAGCAGCCAGGCAGGGACCAGGAATCAGCCCCAGCATTTT. Amino acid sequence: CASSQAGTRNQPQHF.

This clonotype was picked up many times. The chain has TRBV2 and TRBJ1-5, with a possible D match to TRBD1 (5 bases). The CDR3 covers 14 residues. The V end lost 4 bases, the J end lost 7 bases, and 14 bases lay between the germline ends. CDR1 is SNHLY and CDR2 is FYNNEI in the germline V gene. The CDR3 sequence is CASSVGREVQPQHF. CDR3 DNA: TGTGCCAGCAGTGTAGGCAGGGAGGTCCAGCCCCAGCATTTT.

The chain links TRBV11-2 to TRBJ2-3; 8 bases line up with TRBD2. The CDR3 length is 14 residues. Losses at the gene ends were 5 bases for V and 6 bases for J; bases not matched to a gene: 7. Per germline, CDR1 SGHAT and CDR2 FQNNGV. This CDR3 reads CASSPGLASDTQYF. The CDR3, as DNA: TGTGCCAGCAGCCCTGGACTAGCTTCGGATACGCAGTATTTT.

V usage is TRBV6-1 and J usage is TRBJ2-7, with 11 bases lining up with TRBD2. The CDR3 runs 14 residues. V shed 7 bases and J 6 bases; nucleotides not matched to a gene: 8. Germline V gene data show CDR1 as MNHNS and CDR2 as SASEGT. CDR3 bases: TGTGCCAGCAACCATAGCGGGGGGGCTCTCGAGCAGTACTTC. Its translation: CASNHSGGALEQYF.

This clonotype was counted ten times or more. This sequence joins TRBV7-9 and TRBJ1-4; D uncertain. CDR3 length: 14 amino acids. The germline V and J ends were trimmed by 11 bases and 1 base, with 14 bases remaining between them. CDR1 and CDR2 (germline): SEHNR, FQNEAQ (reference sequence). CDR3 nucleotide sequence: TGTGCCGCCAGCAGTACACAAACTAATGAAAAACTGTTTTTT. This sequence encodes CAASSTQTNEKLFF.

This clonotype was counted at least ten times. The J gene is TRBJ2-2, the V gene TRBV7-3; a possible D gene is TRBD2 (5 bases). Between the trimmed V and J ends, which lost 0 bases and 3 bases, there was a span of 8 bases. Germline assignment: CDR1 SGHTA and CDR2 FQGTGA. The CDR3 covers 15 residues. In nucleotides, the CDR3 is TGTGCCAGCAGCTTAACCGGGATCGACACCGGGGAGCTGTTTTTT. The encoded protein is CASSLTGIDTGELFF. The variable domain in full, completed from reference TRBV7-3 and TRBJ2-2, reads GAGVSQTPSNKVTEKGKYVELRCDPISGHTALYWYRQSLGQGPEFLIYFQGTGAADDSGLPNDRFFAVRPEGSVSTLKIQRTERGDSAVYLCASSLTGIDTGELFFGEGSRLTVL.

The rearrangement joins TRBV25-1 to TRBJ1-2; D is perhaps TRBD1 (6 bases). CDR1 and CDR2 from the germline V gene are MGHDK and SYGVNS. The CDR3 totals 16 residues. V shed 10 bases and J shed 6 bases, with 27 bases lying between them. The DNA of the CDR3 is TGTGCCACCAACCAGGCTCCTATACAGGGTTTCGATGGCTACACCTTC. Its protein is CATNQAPIQGFDGYTF.

This clonotype was detected many times. The chain couples TRBV5-8 to TRBJ1-1; a possible D gene is TRBD1 (5 bases). This CDR3 is built from 15 residues. CDR1 and CDR2 from the germline V gene are SGHTS and YDEGEE. Trimming stripped 5 bases from V and 2 bases from J, with 16 bases between. The CDR3 nucleotides read TGTGCCAGCAGTTCCGGCGGGGACCTAAACACTGAAGCTTTCTTT. It yields the protein CASSSGGDLNTEAFF.

Points on this clonotype: A single base separates this from a much larger clone, so it may be a read error. This chain links TRBV7-2 with TRBJ2-7; D is possibly TRBD1 (5 bases). The CDR3 loop spans 15 amino acids. Trimming took 5 bases from V and 2 from J, leaving 16 bases between them. Germline values: CDR1 SGHTA, CDR2 FQGNSA. CDR3 region: CASSRGIGAAYEQYF. The CDR3 DNA reads as TGTGCCAGCAGCAGGGGCATAGGGGCCGCCTACGAGCAGTACTTC.

The V call is TRBV6-5, the J call TRBJ1-4; tentative D call: TRBD1 (6 bases). The germline V gene has CDR1 MNHEY and CDR2 SVGAGI. V gave up 6 bases and J gave up 3 bases, with 11 bases separating them. This CDR3 region has 14 residues. The CDR3 reads CASRRQASNEKLFF. The CDR3 region has the DNA TGTGCCAGCAGGAGACAGGCTTCTAATGAAAAACTGTTTTTT.

This chain connects TRBV5-1 to TRBJ2-2; D may be TRBD2 (5 bases). Trimming stripped 7 bases from V and 1 base from J, with 14 bases between. From germline, CDR1 is SGHRS and CDR2 YFSETQ. There are 15 residues in the CDR3. The CDR3 loop is CASHKSRGNTGELFF. The DNA of the CDR3 is TGCGCCAGCCACAAAAGTCGGGGGAACACCGGGGAGCTGTTTTTT.

This chain links TRBV10-3 with TRBJ1-2; TRBD1 is a possible D gene (5 bases). The CDR3 is made up of 14 amino acids. With 3 bases removed from V and 7 bases from J, the gap between germline ends came to 15 bases. Germline V gives CDR1 ENHRY, CDR2 SYGVKD. CDR3 nucleotides: TGTGCCATCAGTGATGAAGACAGCTCCGTTGGCTACACCTTC. Translated, it gives CAISDEDSSVGYTF.

This chain connects TRBV12-3 or TRBV12-4 to TRBJ2-7, with 7 nucleotides matching TRBD1. The CDR3 is 13 amino acids. The J segment lost 6 bases and the V segment lost 6 bases, leaving 8 bases of the junction unmatched. CDR3 loop: CASRTGLIGEQYF. CDR3 in DNA: TGTGCCAGCAGGACAGGGTTAATTGGCGAGCAGTACTTC.

This clonotype was seen many times. The V gene is TRBV20-1, the J gene TRBJ2-7; D is unclear. Trimming removed 5 bases from V and 12 bases from J, with 14 bases in between. CDR3 length equals 10 residues. Germline values: CDR1 DFQATT, CDR2 SNEGSKA (reference sequence). The CDR3 here is CSALGKTGYF. CDR3 coding DNA: TGCAGTGCTCTAGGCAAGACTGGGTACTTC.

In its sample, this clonotype was seen many times. CDR3 DNA sequence: TGTGCCACCGGGACAGCCAATCAGCCCCAGCATTTT. Protein: CATGTANQPQHF. This chain uses TRBV10-3 with TRBJ1-5, with 7 bases matching TRBD1. The CDR3 spans 12 residues. The junction had 3 bases not matched to a gene; V was cut back by 10 bases and J by 3 bases. Germline V lookup: CDR1 ENHRY, CDR2 SYGVKD.

The J gene is TRBJ1-5, the V gene TRBV2; no clear D. Germline V CDR1 and CDR2: SNHLY, FYNNEI. The CDR3 runs to 16 residues. V lost 5 bases and J lost 3, with 17 bases in between. This CDR3 is CASSPNGQALNQPQHF. CDR3 in DNA: TGTGCCAGCAGTCCAAACGGGCAGGCGCTCAATCAGCCCCAGCATTTT.

Ten or more counts support this clonotype. V is TRBV5-1 and J is TRBJ1-2; D is ambiguous. The length of the CDR3 is 15 residues. The ends were cut back, 0 bases at V and 4 bases at J, with 13 bases in the middle. Germline loops: CDR1 SGHRS, CDR2 YFSETQ. This CDR3 reads CASSLVRNVFYGYTF. For the CDR3, the DNA is TGCGCCAGCAGCTTGGTTCGCAATGTCTTCTATGGCTACACCTTC.

V usage is TRBV7-2 and J usage is TRBJ2-7; 7 positions match TRBD2. After removal of 1 base from V and 5 bases from J, the junction contained 8 bases not matched to a gene. The CDR3 contains 15 residues. CDR1 SGHTA and CDR2 FQGNSA come from the germline V gene. The CDR3 reads CASSLVLAGRDEQYF. CDR3 bases: TGTGCCAGCAGCTTAGTACTGGCGGGGAGGGACGAGCAGTACTTC.

The chain has TRBV5-4 and TRBJ1-1; 10 bases match TRBD1. V gave up 4 bases and J gave up 8 bases; unmatched junction bases: 8. The CDR3 loop spans 14 amino acids. Germline lookup yields CDR1 SGHNT and CDR2 YYREEE (reference sequence). The CDR3 nucleotides are TGTGCCAGCAGCGGGACAGGGGCTCCGCCCGAAGCTTTCTTT. Protein product: CASSGTGAPPEAFF.

V is TRBV10-3 and J is TRBJ1-1; TRBD1 is a possible D gene (6 bases). Deletions cut 10 bases from V and 5 bases from J, with 20 bases between. CDR1 is ENHRY, CDR2 SYGVKD, per germline. This CDR3 contains 14 residues. The CDR3 region is CASSYSGDSTEAFF. CDR3 DNA: TGTGCCAGCTCATATTCAGGGGATTCGACTGAAGCTTTCTTT.

The rearrangement joins TRBV12-3 or TRBV12-4 to TRBJ2-5; D is perhaps TRBD2 (7 bases). The CDR3 runs 13 residues. The V end was cut by 10 bases, the J end by 5 bases, with 17 bases between. The CDR3 loop reads CAIRAGAAETQYF. For the CDR3, the DNA is TGTGCCATCAGGGCGGGGGCGGCGGAGACCCAGTACTTC.

There are many counts of this clonotype. The chain is built from TRBV20-1 and TRBJ1-6; weak D call: TRBD1 (5 bases). Per germline, CDR1 DFQATT and CDR2 SNEGSKA (reference sequence). CDR3 size: 14 residues. V was shortened by 5 bases and J by 7 bases, with 15 bases between the two germline ends. The CDR3 reads CSAGSGRGNSPLHF. Written as DNA, the CDR3 is TGCAGTGCTGGATCGGGACGGGGGAATTCACCCCTCCACTTT.

This chain uses TRBV6-5 with TRBJ2-5; tentative D call: TRBD2 (5 bases). The CDR3 has 16 amino acids. Germline CDR1 is MNHEY and CDR2 is SVGAGI. V was cut by 3 bases and J by 5 bases, with 19 bases left in between. The CDR3 sequence: CASSYYSGELEETQYF. CDR3 DNA sequence: TGTGCCAGCAGTTATTATTCTGGGGAACTAGAGGAGACCCAGTACTTC.

The sample holds one count of this clonotype. The rearrangement joins TRBV29-1 to TRBJ2-7; 7 nucleotides line up with TRBD1. Trimming at V came to 7 bases and at J to 3 bases, leaving 6 bases not matched to a gene. The CDR3 spans 12 residues. Germline CDR1 SQVTM, CDR2 ANQGSEA. CDR3 protein: CSGQTGIYEQYF. The DNA of the CDR3 is TGCAGCGGACAGACAGGGATCTACGAGCAGTACTTC.

The sample holds a few counts of this clonotype. The gene calls are TRBV10-3 and TRBJ2-5, with a possible D match to TRBD2 (5 bases). The germline CDR1 and CDR2 sequences are ENHRY and SYGVKD. The CDR3 is made up of 15 amino acids. V shed 0 bases and J shed 5 bases, with 13 bases lying between them. The CDR3 DNA follows: TGTGCCATCAGTGAGTCGACTCGGGGAGTGGAGACCCAGTACTTC. Its translation is CAISESTRGVETQYF.